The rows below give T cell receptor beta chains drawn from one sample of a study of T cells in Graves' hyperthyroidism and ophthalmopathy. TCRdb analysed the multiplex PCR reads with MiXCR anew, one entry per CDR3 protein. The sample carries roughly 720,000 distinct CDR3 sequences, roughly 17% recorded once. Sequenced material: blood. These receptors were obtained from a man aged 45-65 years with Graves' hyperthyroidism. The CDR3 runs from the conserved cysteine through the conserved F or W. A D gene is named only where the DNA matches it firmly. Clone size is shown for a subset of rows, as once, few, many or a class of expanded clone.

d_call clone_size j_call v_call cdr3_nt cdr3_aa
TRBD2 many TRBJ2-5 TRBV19 TGTGCCAGTAGTCAGCGGGAGTGGGAGACCCAGTACTTC CASSQREWETQYF
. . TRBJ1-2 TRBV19 TGTGCCAGTAGCCCAAACGGGGCTAACTATGGCTACACCTTC CASSPNGANYGYTF
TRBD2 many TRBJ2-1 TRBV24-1 TGTGCCACCAGTGATCACCTCCGGGACTACCTCTACAATGAGCAGTTCTTC CATSDHLRDYLYNEQFF
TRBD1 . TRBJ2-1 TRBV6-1 TGTGCCAGCAGGACAGGGGCTTTGGGCAATGAGCAGTTCTTC CASRTGALGNEQFF
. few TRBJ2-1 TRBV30 TGTGCCTGCCGCCATTACCCTCAGGGGCAGTTCTTC CACRHYPQGQFF
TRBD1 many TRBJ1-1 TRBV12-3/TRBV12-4 TGTGCCAGCAGTGACCCCGGGACAGGGGGATTTCTGAACACTGAAGCTTTCTTT CASSDPGTGGFLNTEAFF
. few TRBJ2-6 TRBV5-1 TGCGCCAGCAGCTTGAGGGTAGGGGCTGACGGGGCCAACGTCCTGACTTTC CASSLRVGADGANVLTF
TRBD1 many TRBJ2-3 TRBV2 TGTGCCAGCAGCAGGGACAGTTCCCCCGATACGCAGTATTTT CASSRDSSPDTQYF
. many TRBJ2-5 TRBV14 TGTGCCAGCAGCTCCGATTTACGCGAGACCCAGTACTTC CASSSDLRETQYF
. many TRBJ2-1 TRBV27 TGTGCCAGCAGTCCCACCCCGGTACTAAGGGACAATGAGCAGTTCTTC CASSPTPVLRDNEQFF
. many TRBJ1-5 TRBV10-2 TGCGCCAGCAGTGACTACAGGGCTCAGCCCCAGCATTTT CASSDYRAQPQHF
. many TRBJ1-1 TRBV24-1 TGTGCCACCAGTGACTCGGACTGGGGTGAAGCTTTCTTT CATSDSDWGEAFF
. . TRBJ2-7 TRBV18 TGTGCCAGCTCACCACCATTAGCCTACGAGCAGTACTTC CASSPPLAYEQYF
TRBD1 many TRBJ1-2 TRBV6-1 TGTGCCAGCAGACTGCGACAGGGGCTAGAAGGCTACACCTTC CASRLRQGLEGYTF
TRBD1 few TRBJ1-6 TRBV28 TGTGCCAGCAGTTCGGGACAGGAGGTCCCCCTCCACTTT CASSSGQEVPLHF
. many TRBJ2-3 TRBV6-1 TGTGCCAGCAGTTATTGGGGGAGGTCTGATACGCAGTATTTT CASSYWGRSDTQYF
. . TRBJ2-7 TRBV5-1 TGCGCCAGCAGTTTTTGGAGTCGTGCGGGTAACTACGAGGAGCAGTACTTC CASSFWSRAGNYEEQYF
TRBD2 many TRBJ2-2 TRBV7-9 TGTGCCAGCAGGAACGGGACTAGCGGGAGGTCCTTCAAAGGCGGGGAGCTGTTTTTT CASRNGTSGRSFKGGELFF
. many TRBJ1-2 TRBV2 TGTGCCAGCAGTGAAGGGCTTAACTATGGCTACACCTTC CASSEGLNYGYTF
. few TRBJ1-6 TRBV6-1 TGTGCCAGCATAAATCGGGTGGAGGGAGTAAATAATTCACCCCTCCACTTT CASINRVEGVNNSPLHF
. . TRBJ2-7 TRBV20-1 TGCAGTGCTAGAGACTGGACGGACGCCTACGAGCAGTACTTC CSARDWTDAYEQYF
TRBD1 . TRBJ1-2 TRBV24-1 TGTGCCACCAGGGCCCCGTCCGGGGACAGTGGCTACACCTTC CATRAPSGDSGYTF
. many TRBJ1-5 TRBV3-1 TGTGCCAGCAGCCAAGGGACGTATAGCAATCAGCCCCAGCATTTT CASSQGTYSNQPQHF
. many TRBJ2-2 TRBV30 TGTGCCTGCCAAAATAGTGGAGCCGGGGAGCTGTTTTTT CACQNSGAGELFF
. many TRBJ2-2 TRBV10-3 TGTGCCATCAGTGAGTCGGCAGGACCCGCGAACACCGGGGAGCTGTTTTTT CAISESAGPANTGELFF
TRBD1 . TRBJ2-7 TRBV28 TGTGCCAGCAGCCAGACAGGGCGCTCCTACGAGCAGTACTTC CASSQTGRSYEQYF
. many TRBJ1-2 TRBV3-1 TGTGCCAGCAGCCTTTCGACAGTCTCATCGCGTGGCTACACCTTC CASSLSTVSSRGYTF